Listed below are T cell receptor beta chains from one sample, sequenced in a study of blood T cell repertoires in COVID-19. Some clones are missing from TCRdb's copy, which holds only in-frame ones; the method was immunoSEQ multiplex PCR. Among roughly 71,000 clones listed, 86% were seen once. The source material was peripheral blood. The receptors here all came from a young man with acute or convalescent COVID-19. Both conserved end residues are part of each CDR3. A D gene is named only where the DNA matches it firmly. Size tells how often a clone was seen (once, few, many) or the class of an expanded clone, and some rows leave it out.

size	J	V	D	CDR3	DNA
.	TRBJ2-5	TRBV6-2/TRBV6-3	TRBD2	CASSSQSGSGETQYF	TGTGCCAGCAGTTCCCAAAGCGGGAGCGGGGAGACCCAGTACTTC
few	TRBJ2-1	TRBV5-6	.	CAGSSGGSSYNEQFF	TGTGCCGGTAGTAGCGGAGGGAGCTCCTACAATGAGCAGTTCTTC
.	TRBJ1-5	TRBV24-1	.	CATSDPRFGNQPQHF	TGTGCCACCAGTGATCCCCGTTTTGGCAATCAGCCCCAGCATTTT
.	TRBJ2-3	TRBV2	.	CASSETISDSGDTQYF	TGTGCCAGCAGTGAAACGATTAGCGATTCGGGTGATACGCAGTATTTT
.	TRBJ1-4	TRBV9	.	CASSGTPNNEKLFF	TGTGCCAGCAGCGGGACACCTAATAATGAAAAACTGTTTTTT
.	TRBJ1-4	TRBV4-3	TRBD1	CASSPGTGGRYEKLFF	TGCGCCAGCAGTCCCGGGACAGGGGGTCGGTATGAAAAACTGTTTTTT
.	TRBJ1-2	TRBV6-5	TRBD1	CASTYRTTGAYGYTF	TGTGCCAGCACCTACCGCACGACAGGGGCATATGGCTACACCTTC
few	TRBJ1-6	TRBV6-5	.	CASSYSRGSREPLHF	TGTGCCAGCAGTTACTCCCGGGGCTCGCGGGAACCCCTCCACTTT
.	TRBJ1-5	TRBV7-2	TRBD1	CASSQDRAINQPQHF	TGTGCCAGCAGCCAGGACAGGGCTATTAATCAGCCCCAGCATTTT
once	TRBJ2-3	TRBV12-3/TRBV12-4	.	CASSSTGTDTQYF	TGTGCCAGCAGTTCCACTGGTACAGATACGCAGTATTTT
.	TRBJ2-5	TRBV19	.	CASMSREQETQYF	TGTGCCAGTATGTCTCGGGAACAAGAGACCCAGTACTTC
.	TRBJ1-1	TRBV2	.	CASSGGGAGTEAFF	TGTGCCAGCAGTGGAGGGGGGGCGGGCACTGAAGCTTTCTTT
.	TRBJ1-1	TRBV4-2	.	CASSQEGTSNTEAFF	TGTGCCAGCAGCCAAGAAGGGACATCGAACACTGAAGCTTTCTTT
.	TRBJ1-1	TRBV11-2	.	CASSFHGRNTEAFF	TGTGCCAGCAGCTTTCATGGCCGGAACACTGAAGCTTTCTTT
.	TRBJ1-4	TRBV7-8	.	CASSLELEGKLFF	TGTGCCAGCAGCCTAGAGTTGGAGGGAAAACTGTTTTTT